A selection of T cell receptor beta chains follows, all from one sample in a study of control samples from healthy donors and cancer patients. Libraries were prepared by immunoSEQ multiplex PCR; TCRdb keeps only in-frame clonotypes and omits some of them. The repertoire includes some 140,000 clones, roughly nine tenths of them detected once, and roughly 10% sits in the top ten. Sequencing input: blood. The receptor source for this set is a woman aged 25-40 years in good health. CDR3s include the opening cysteine and the closing phenylalanine or tryptophan. Fields, in order: CDR3 length, D gene, V gene, J gene, clone size, CDR3 protein, CDR3 DNA. A D gene is named only where the DNA matches it firmly. The listing skips clone size in some rows; elsewhere it reads once, few, many or a size class.

cdr3_length: 16
d_call: -
v_call: TRBV7-8
j_call: TRBJ2-1
clone_size: -
cdr3_aa: CASSLGSGGFYNEQFF
cdr3_nt: TGTGCCAGCAGCTTAGGTTCAGGCGGCTTCTACAATGAGCAGTTCTTC

cdr3_length: 17
d_call: TRBD2
v_call: TRBV30
j_call: TRBJ2-1
clone_size: -
cdr3_aa: CAWSGPTSGRAYNEQFF
cdr3_nt: TGTGCCTGGAGTGGTCCGACTAGCGGGAGGGCCTACAATGAGCAGTTCTTC

cdr3_length: 15
d_call: TRBD1
v_call: TRBV7-9
j_call: TRBJ1-1
clone_size: -
cdr3_aa: CASSPVGQGGTEAFF
cdr3_nt: TGTGCCAGCAGCCCAGTCGGACAGGGGGGCACTGAAGCTTTCTTT

cdr3_length: 15
d_call: TRBD1
v_call: TRBV6-5
j_call: TRBJ2-7
clone_size: -
cdr3_aa: CASRDRGSPTYEQYF
cdr3_nt: TGTGCCAGCAGGGACAGGGGGTCGCCGACCTACGAGCAGTACTTC

cdr3_length: 19
d_call: TRBD2
v_call: TRBV7-3
j_call: TRBJ2-2
clone_size: -
cdr3_aa: CASSLVGATGLAGGGELFF
cdr3_nt: TGTGCCAGCAGCTTAGTTGGCGCGACGGGACTAGCGGGAGGAGGGGAGCTGTTTTTT

cdr3_length: 13
d_call: -
v_call: TRBV19
j_call: TRBJ2-2
clone_size: -
cdr3_aa: CASSMDLSGELFF
cdr3_nt: TGTGCCAGTAGTATGGATTTATCCGGGGAGCTGTTTTTT

cdr3_length: 16
d_call: TRBD1
v_call: TRBV2
j_call: TRBJ1-1
clone_size: -
cdr3_aa: CASTEPRQGTNTEAFF
cdr3_nt: TGTGCCAGCACCGAGCCCCGACAGGGAACGAACACTGAAGCTTTCTTT

cdr3_length: 14
d_call: -
v_call: TRBV9
j_call: TRBJ2-1
clone_size: -
cdr3_aa: CASSVDITYNEQFF
cdr3_nt: TGTGCCAGCAGCGTGGACATCACCTACAATGAGCAGTTCTTC

cdr3_length: 11
d_call: -
v_call: TRBV2
j_call: TRBJ2-2
clone_size: -
cdr3_aa: CATQGTGELFF
cdr3_nt: TGTGCCACACAGGGCACCGGGGAGCTGTTTTTT

cdr3_length: 15
d_call: -
v_call: TRBV6-5
j_call: TRBJ2-2
clone_size: once
cdr3_aa: CASSWDFANTGELFF
cdr3_nt: TGTGCCAGCAGTTGGGACTTCGCGAACACCGGGGAGCTGTTTTTT

cdr3_length: 13
d_call: TRBD1
v_call: TRBV29-1
j_call: TRBJ1-2
clone_size: -
cdr3_aa: CSGDSGPNYGYTF
cdr3_nt: TGCAGCGGGGACAGTGGCCCTAACTATGGCTACACCTTC

cdr3_length: 12
d_call: -
v_call: TRBV9
j_call: TRBJ1-6
clone_size: few
cdr3_aa: CASSVEGSPLHF
cdr3_nt: TGTGCCAGCAGCGTCGAGGGTTCACCCCTCCACTTT

cdr3_length: 15
d_call: -
v_call: TRBV3-1/TRBV3-2
j_call: TRBJ1-2
clone_size: -
cdr3_aa: CASSQLGGSNYGYTF
cdr3_nt: TGTGCCAGCAGCCAATTGGGAGGGTCTAACTATGGCTACACCTTC

cdr3_length: 15
d_call: -
v_call: TRBV10-1
j_call: TRBJ1-5
clone_size: -
cdr3_aa: CASSESQGFNQPQHF
cdr3_nt: TGCGCCAGCAGTGAGTCGCAGGGATTCAATCAGCCCCAGCATTTT

cdr3_length: 15
d_call: TRBD1
v_call: TRBV3-1/TRBV3-2
j_call: TRBJ1-4
clone_size: -
cdr3_aa: CASSQVSQGSRKLFF
cdr3_nt: TGTGCCAGCAGCCAAGTCTCACAGGGGTCTCGAAAACTGTTTTTT

cdr3_length: 14
d_call: -
v_call: TRBV24-1
j_call: TRBJ1-1
clone_size: -
cdr3_aa: CATSGGGGATEAFF
cdr3_nt: TGTGCCACCAGTGGCGGTGGAGGGGCGACTGAAGCTTTCTTT

cdr3_length: 13
d_call: -
v_call: TRBV29-1
j_call: TRBJ2-2
clone_size: -
cdr3_aa: CSVDLRNTGELFF
cdr3_nt: TGCAGCGTTGACCTACGCAACACCGGGGAGCTGTTTTTT

cdr3_length: 11
d_call: -
v_call: TRBV20-1
j_call: TRBJ2-4
clone_size: -
cdr3_aa: CSAARGAQKYF
cdr3_nt: TGCAGTGCGGCCCGCGGAGCTCAGAAGTACTTC

cdr3_length: 15
d_call: -
v_call: TRBV10-3
j_call: TRBJ1-5
clone_size: -
cdr3_aa: CAIGAGRNPNQPQHF
cdr3_nt: TGTGCCATCGGCGCCGGGAGGAACCCCAATCAGCCCCAGCATTTT

cdr3_length: 14
d_call: -
v_call: TRBV6-1
j_call: TRBJ2-4
clone_size: -
cdr3_aa: CASSEGPGMGIQYF
cdr3_nt: TGTGCCAGCAGTGAAGGGCCAGGGATGGGCATTCAGTACTTC

cdr3_length: 14
d_call: TRBD1
v_call: TRBV30
j_call: TRBJ2-7
clone_size: -
cdr3_aa: CAWSVPGQAYEQYF
cdr3_nt: TGTGCCTGGAGTGTACCGGGACAGGCGTACGAGCAGTACTTC

cdr3_length: 14
d_call: TRBD2
v_call: TRBV3-1/TRBV3-2
j_call: TRBJ2-3
clone_size: -
cdr3_aa: CASSRPSLAKTQYF
cdr3_nt: TGTGCCAGCAGCCGACCTTCACTAGCGAAGACGCAGTATTTT

cdr3_length: 13
d_call: -
v_call: TRBV6-4
j_call: TRBJ2-3
clone_size: -
cdr3_aa: CASSAASTDTQYF
cdr3_nt: TGTGCCAGCAGTGCGGCCAGCACAGATACGCAGTATTTT

cdr3_length: 13
d_call: TRBD1
v_call: TRBV27
j_call: TRBJ2-1
clone_size: -
cdr3_aa: CASHPGQGNEQFF
cdr3_nt: TGTGCCAGTCATCCGGGACAGGGCAATGAGCAGTTCTTC

cdr3_length: 13
d_call: -
v_call: TRBV3-1/TRBV3-2
j_call: TRBJ1-4
clone_size: -
cdr3_aa: CASSQVGGQGFRF
cdr3_nt: TGTGCCAGCAGCCAAGTGGGTGGTCAGGGATTCAGATTT

cdr3_length: 17
d_call: -
v_call: TRBV3-1/TRBV3-2
j_call: TRBJ1-5
clone_size: -
cdr3_aa: CASSLGAGGNSNQPQHF
cdr3_nt: TGTGCCAGCAGCCTGGGGGCGGGGGGAAATAGCAATCAGCCCCAGCATTTT

cdr3_length: 15
d_call: -
v_call: TRBV5-1
j_call: TRBJ1-5
clone_size: -
cdr3_aa: CASSLTTGNGQPQHF
cdr3_nt: TGCGCCAGCAGCTTGACCACAGGGAATGGCCAGCCCCAGCATTTT

cdr3_length: 15
d_call: TRBD2
v_call: TRBV11-2
j_call: TRBJ2-1
clone_size: few
cdr3_aa: CASSLDSGRANEQFF
cdr3_nt: TGTGCCAGCAGCTTAGATAGCGGGAGGGCCAATGAGCAGTTCTTC

cdr3_length: 15
d_call: -
v_call: TRBV18
j_call: TRBJ1-2
clone_size: -
cdr3_aa: CASSSRGASNYGYTF
cdr3_nt: TGTGCCAGCTCCTCCCGTGGGGCTTCTAACTATGGCTACACCTTC

cdr3_length: 17
d_call: TRBD1
v_call: TRBV7-8
j_call: TRBJ1-1
clone_size: -
cdr3_aa: CASSQGRQGVIGTEAFF
cdr3_nt: TGTGCCAGCAGCCAGGGGCGGCAGGGGGTTATTGGCACTGAAGCTTTCTTT

cdr3_length: 14
d_call: -
v_call: TRBV5-1
j_call: TRBJ2-6
clone_size: -
cdr3_aa: CASSLASGANVLTF
cdr3_nt: TGCGCCAGCAGCTTGGCCTCTGGGGCCAACGTCCTGACTTTC

cdr3_length: 15
d_call: TRBD2
v_call: TRBV4-1
j_call: TRBJ2-2
clone_size: -
cdr3_aa: CASSKLAGDDGELFF
cdr3_nt: TGCGCCAGCAGCAAACTAGCGGGAGATGACGGGGAGCTGTTTTTT

cdr3_length: 15
d_call: -
v_call: TRBV3-1/TRBV3-2
j_call: TRBJ2-7
clone_size: -
cdr3_aa: CASSQDRLQIYEQYF
cdr3_nt: TGTGCCAGCAGCCAAGATCGACTTCAGATCTACGAGCAGTACTTC

cdr3_length: 14
d_call: -
v_call: TRBV13
j_call: TRBJ2-7
clone_size: -
cdr3_aa: CASSPGRRPEEQYF
cdr3_nt: TGTGCCAGCAGTCCGGGACGGAGGCCGGAAGAGCAGTACTTC